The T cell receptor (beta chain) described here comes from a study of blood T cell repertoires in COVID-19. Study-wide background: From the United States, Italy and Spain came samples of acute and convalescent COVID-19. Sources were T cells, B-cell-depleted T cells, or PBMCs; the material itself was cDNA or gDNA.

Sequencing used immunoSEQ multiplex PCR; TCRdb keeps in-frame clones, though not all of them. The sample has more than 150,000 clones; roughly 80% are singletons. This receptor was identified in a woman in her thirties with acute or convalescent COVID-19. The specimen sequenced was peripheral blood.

The CDR3 DNA sequence: TGCGCCAGCAGTTTGTTTGCGACAGGCTCCACCGCACGTGAGCAGTTCTTC. Protein sequence: CASSLFATGSTAREQFF. The V gene is TRBV5-1, the J gene TRBJ2-1; the D gene is possibly TRBD1 (6 bases). Per germline, CDR1 SGHRS and CDR2 YFSETQ. The CDR3 is 17 residues long. Trimming stripped 5 bases from V and 9 bases from J, with 27 bases between.